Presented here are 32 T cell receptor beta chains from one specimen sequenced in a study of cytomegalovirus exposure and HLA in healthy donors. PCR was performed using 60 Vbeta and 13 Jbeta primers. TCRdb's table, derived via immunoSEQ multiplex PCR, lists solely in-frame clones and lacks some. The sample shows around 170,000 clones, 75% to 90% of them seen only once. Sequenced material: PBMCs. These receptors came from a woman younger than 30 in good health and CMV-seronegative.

This CDR3 is CASSPRQGDTGELFF. The DNA of the CDR3 is TGTGCCAGCTCACCAAGACAGGGCGACACCGGGGAGCTGTTTTTT. The rearrangement joins TRBV18 to TRBJ2-2; 7 bases align to TRBD1. Per the germline V gene, CDR1 is KGHSH and CDR2 is LQKENI. The length of the CDR3 is 15 residues. V shed 2 bases, J shed 3 bases, and the junction held 3 bases outside the gene matches.

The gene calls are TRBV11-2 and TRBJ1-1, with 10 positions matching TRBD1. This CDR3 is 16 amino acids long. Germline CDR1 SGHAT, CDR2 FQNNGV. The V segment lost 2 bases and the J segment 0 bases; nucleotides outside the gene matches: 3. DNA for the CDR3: TGTGCCAGCAGCTTACGGGGACAGGGGCTGAACACTGAAGCTTTCTTT. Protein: CASSLRGQGLNTEAFF.

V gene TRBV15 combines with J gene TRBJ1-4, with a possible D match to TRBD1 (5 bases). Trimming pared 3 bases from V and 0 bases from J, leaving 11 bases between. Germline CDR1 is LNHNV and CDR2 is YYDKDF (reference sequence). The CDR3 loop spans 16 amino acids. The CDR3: CATSSQQGATNEKLFF. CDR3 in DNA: TGTGCCACCAGCAGCCAGCAGGGTGCAACTAATGAAAAACTGTTTTTT.

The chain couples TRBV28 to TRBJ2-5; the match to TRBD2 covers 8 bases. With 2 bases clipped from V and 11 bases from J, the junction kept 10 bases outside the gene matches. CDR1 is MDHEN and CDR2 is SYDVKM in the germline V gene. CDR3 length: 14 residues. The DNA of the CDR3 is TGTGCCAGCAGTTTACCGGGAGGGCCTGAAGAGCAGTACTTC. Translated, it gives CASSLPGGPEEQYF.

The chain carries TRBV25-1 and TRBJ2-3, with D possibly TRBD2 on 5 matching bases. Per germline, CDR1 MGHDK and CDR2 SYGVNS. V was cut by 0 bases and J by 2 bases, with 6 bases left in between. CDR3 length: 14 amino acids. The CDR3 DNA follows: TGTGCCAGCAGTGAATACGGGATCACAGATACGCAGTATTTT. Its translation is CASSEYGITDTQYF.

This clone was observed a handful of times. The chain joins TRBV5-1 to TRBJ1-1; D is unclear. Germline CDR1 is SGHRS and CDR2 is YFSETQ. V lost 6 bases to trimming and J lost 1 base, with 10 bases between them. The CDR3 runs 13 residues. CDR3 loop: CASTLYGNTEAFF. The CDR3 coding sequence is TGCGCCAGCACACTATACGGGAACACTGAAGCTTTCTTT.

This CDR3 is CASRDRANTEAFF. CDR3 in DNA: TGTGCCAGCAGAGACAGGGCCAACACTGAAGCTTTCTTT. The chain uses TRBV6-5 and TRBJ1-1, with 7 positions matching TRBD1. Germline values: CDR1 MNHEY, CDR2 SVGAGI. V shed 6 bases, J shed 2 bases, and the junction held 3 bases outside the gene matches. The CDR3 contains 13 residues.

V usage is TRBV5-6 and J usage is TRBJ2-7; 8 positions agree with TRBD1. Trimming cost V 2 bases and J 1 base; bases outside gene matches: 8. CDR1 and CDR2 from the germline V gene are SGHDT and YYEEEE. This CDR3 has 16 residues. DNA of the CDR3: TGTGCCAGCAGCTTCACGTCTGACAGGGGATCCTACGAGCAGTACTTC. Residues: CASSFTSDRGSYEQYF.

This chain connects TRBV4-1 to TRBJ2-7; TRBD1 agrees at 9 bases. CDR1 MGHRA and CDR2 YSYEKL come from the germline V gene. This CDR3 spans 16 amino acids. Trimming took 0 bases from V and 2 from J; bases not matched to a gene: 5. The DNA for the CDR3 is TGCGCCAGCAGCCAAGACACCGGGACAGGGACCTACGAGCAGTACTTC. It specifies CASSQDTGTGTYEQYF.

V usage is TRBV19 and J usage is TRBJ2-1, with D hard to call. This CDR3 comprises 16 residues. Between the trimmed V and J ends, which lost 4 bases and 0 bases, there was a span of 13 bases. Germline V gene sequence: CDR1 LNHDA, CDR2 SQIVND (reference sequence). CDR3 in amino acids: CASSKRDTSSYNEQFF. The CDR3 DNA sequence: TGTGCCAGTAGTAAACGTGACACGAGCTCCTACAATGAGCAGTTCTTC.

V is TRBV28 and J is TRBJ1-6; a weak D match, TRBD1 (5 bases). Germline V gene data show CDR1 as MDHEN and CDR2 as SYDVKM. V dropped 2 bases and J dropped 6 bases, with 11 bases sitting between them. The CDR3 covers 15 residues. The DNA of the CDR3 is TGTGCCAGCAGTTTAGGAGGGGTAGGTAATTCACCCCTCCACTTT. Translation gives CASSLGGVGNSPLHF.

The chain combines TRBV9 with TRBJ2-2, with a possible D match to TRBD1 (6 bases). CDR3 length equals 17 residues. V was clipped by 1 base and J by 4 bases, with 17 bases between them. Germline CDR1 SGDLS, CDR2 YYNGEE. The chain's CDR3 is CASSVPRGRGSTGELFF. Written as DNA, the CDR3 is TGTGCCAGCAGCGTACCCCGGGGCAGGGGAAGCACCGGGGAGCTGTTTTTT.

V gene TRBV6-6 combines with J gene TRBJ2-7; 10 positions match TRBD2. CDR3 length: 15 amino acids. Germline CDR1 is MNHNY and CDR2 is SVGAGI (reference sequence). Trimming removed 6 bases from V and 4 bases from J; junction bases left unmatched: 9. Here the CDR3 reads CASRSSGRSNYEQYF. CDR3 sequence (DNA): TGTGCCAGCAGGAGTAGCGGGAGGAGTAATTACGAGCAGTACTTC.

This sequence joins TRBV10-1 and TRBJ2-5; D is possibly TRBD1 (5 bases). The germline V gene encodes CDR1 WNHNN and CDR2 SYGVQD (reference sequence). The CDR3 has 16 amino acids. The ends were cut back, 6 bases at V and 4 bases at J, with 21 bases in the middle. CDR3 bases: TGCGCCAGCAGGCCCATGGGCAAGACAGCGAGAGAGACCCAGTACTTC. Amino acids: CASRPMGKTARETQYF.

This chain's CDR3 is CASSDRADWGSPLHF. The CDR3 DNA follows: TGTGCCAGCAGTGATCGGGCGGACTGGGGTTCACCCCTCCACTTT. V usage is TRBV6-1 and J usage is TRBJ1-6, with D uncertain. The CDR3 runs to 15 residues. From germline, CDR1 is MNHNS and CDR2 SASEGT. V lost 3 bases and J 9 bases, leaving 15 bases between the germline ends.

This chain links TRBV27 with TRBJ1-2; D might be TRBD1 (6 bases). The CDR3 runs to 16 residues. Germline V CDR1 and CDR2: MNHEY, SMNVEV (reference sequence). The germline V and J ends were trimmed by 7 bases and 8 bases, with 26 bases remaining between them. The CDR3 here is CASTNLRGAERGGYTF. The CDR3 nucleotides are TGTGCCAGCACCAACCTTAGAGGGGCGGAAAGGGGGGGCTACACCTTC.

In DNA, the CDR3 is TGTGCCAGTGGACTAGCGGGAGGAGGTGAGCAGTTCTTC. This translates into CASGLAGGGEQFF. J is TRBJ2-1 and V is TRBV28; 14 bases map to TRBD2. There are 13 residues in the CDR3. Losses at the gene ends were 9 bases for V and 9 bases for J; bases not matched to a gene: 4. Germline loops: CDR1 MDHEN, CDR2 SYDVKM.

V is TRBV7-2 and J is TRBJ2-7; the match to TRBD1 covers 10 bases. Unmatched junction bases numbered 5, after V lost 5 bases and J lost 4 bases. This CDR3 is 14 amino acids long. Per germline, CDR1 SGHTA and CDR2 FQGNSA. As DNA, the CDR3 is TGTGCCAGCAGCCCCCTGGGACAGGGGTACGAGCAGTACTTC. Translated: CASSPLGQGYEQYF. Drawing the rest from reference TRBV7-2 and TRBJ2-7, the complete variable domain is GAGVSQSPSNKVTEKGKDVELRCDPISGHTALYWYRQSLGQGLEFLIYFQGNSAPDKSGLPSDRFSAERTGGSVSTLTIQRTQQEDSAVYLCASSPLGQGYEQYFGPGTRLTVT.

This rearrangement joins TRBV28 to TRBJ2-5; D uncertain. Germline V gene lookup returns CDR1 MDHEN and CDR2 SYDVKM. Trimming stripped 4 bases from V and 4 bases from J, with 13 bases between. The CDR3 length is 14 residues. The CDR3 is CASSSGGVPETQYF. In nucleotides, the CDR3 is TGTGCCAGCAGTTCCGGCGGTGTCCCAGAGACCCAGTACTTC.

This chain's CDR3 is CASSLSPIGGRPGELFF. CDR3 bases: TGTGCCAGCAGCTTGAGCCCTATAGGCGGGAGACCCGGGGAGCTGTTTTTT. This chain uses TRBV7-9 with TRBJ2-2; TRBD2 matches at 7 bases. Trimming at V came to 3 bases and at J to 6 bases, leaving 13 bases not matched to a gene. The CDR3 totals 17 residues. From germline, CDR1 is SEHNR and CDR2 FQNEAQ (reference sequence).

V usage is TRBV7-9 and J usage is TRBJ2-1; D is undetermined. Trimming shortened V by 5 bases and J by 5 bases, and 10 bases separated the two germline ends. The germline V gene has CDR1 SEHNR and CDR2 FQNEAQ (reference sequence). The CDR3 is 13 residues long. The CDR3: CASSLVANNEQFF. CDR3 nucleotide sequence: TGTGCCAGCAGCCTAGTAGCTAACAATGAGCAGTTCTTC.

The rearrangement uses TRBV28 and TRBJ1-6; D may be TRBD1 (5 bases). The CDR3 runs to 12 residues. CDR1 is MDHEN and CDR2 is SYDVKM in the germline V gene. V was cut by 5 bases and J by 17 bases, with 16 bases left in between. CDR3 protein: CASSPRDYLVHF. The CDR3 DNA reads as TGTGCCAGCAGTCCACGGGACTACCTAGTCCACTTT.

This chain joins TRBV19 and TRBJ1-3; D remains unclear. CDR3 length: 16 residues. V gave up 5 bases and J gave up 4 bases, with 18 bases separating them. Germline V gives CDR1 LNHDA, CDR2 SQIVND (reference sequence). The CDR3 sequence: CASSQSFVSHGNTIYF. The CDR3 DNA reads TGTGCCAGTAGTCAGTCTTTCGTATCCCACGGAAACACCATATATTTT.

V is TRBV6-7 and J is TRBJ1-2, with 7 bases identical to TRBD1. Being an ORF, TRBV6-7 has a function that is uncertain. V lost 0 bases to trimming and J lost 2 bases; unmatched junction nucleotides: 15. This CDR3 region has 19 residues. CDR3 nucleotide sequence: TGTGCCAGCAGTTACTCCGTACGACAGGGATGGCGTAGGAACTATGGCTACACCTTC. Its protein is CASSYSVRQGWRRNYGYTF.

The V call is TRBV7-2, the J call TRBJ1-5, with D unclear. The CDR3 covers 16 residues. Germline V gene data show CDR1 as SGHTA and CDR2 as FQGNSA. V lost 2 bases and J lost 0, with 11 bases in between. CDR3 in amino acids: CASSLSVQPSNQPQHF. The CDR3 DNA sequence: TGTGCCAGCAGCTTATCTGTACAGCCTAGCAATCAGCCCCAGCATTTT. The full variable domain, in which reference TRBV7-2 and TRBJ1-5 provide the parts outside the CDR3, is GAGVSQSPSNKVTEKGKDVELRCDPISGHTALYWYRQSLGQGLEFLIYFQGNSAPDKSGLPSDRFSAERTGGSVSTLTIQRTQQEDSAVYLCASSLSVQPSNQPQHFGDGTRLSIL.

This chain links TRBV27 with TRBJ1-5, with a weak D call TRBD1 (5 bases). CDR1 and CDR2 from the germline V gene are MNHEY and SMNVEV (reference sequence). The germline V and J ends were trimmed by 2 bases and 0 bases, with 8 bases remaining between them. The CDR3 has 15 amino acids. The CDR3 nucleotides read TGTGCCAGCAGTTTACGCCAGGGTAGCAATCAGCCCCAGCATTTT. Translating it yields CASSLRQGSNQPQHF.

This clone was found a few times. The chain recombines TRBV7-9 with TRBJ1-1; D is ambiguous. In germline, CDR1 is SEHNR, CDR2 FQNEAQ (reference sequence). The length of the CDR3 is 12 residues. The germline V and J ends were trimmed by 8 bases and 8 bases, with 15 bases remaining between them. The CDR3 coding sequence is TGTGCCAGCGAGCCTAGGCAGTTCGAAGCTTTCTTT. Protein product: CASEPRQFEAFF.

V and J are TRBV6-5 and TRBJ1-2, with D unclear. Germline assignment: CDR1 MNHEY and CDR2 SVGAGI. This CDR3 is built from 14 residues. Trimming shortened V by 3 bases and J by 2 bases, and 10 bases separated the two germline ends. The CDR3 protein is CASSYFRENYGYTF. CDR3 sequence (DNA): TGTGCCAGCAGTTATTTCCGGGAGAACTATGGCTACACCTTC.

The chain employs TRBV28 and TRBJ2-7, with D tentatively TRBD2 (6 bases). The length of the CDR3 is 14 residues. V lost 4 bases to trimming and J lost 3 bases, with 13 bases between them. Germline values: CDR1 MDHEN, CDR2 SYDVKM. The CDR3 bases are TGTGCCAGCAGTTCTCCCCAGGGAGGCTACGAGCAGTACTTC. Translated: CASSSPQGGYEQYF.

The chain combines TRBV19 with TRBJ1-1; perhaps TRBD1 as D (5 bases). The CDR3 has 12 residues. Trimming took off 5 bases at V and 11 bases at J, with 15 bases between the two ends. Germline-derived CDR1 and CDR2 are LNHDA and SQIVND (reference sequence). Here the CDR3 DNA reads TGTGCCAGTAGTCCCCCCGTGGGGCGGGCTTTCTTT. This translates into CASSPPVGRAFF.

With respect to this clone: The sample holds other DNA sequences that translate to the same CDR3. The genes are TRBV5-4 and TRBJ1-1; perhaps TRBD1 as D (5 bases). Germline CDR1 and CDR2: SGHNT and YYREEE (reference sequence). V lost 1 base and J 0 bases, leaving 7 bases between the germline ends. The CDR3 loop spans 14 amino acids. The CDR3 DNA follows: TGTGCCAGCAGCTTGAGGACACTGAACACTGAAGCTTTCTTT. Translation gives CASSLRTLNTEAFF.

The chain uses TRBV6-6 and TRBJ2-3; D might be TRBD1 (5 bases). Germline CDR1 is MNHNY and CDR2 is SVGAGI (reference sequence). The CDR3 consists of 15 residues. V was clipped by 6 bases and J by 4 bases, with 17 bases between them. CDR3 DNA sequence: TGTGCCAGCAGCCCCGTAGTCAGGGTTGCAGATACGCAGTATTTT. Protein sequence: CASSPVVRVADTQYF.